The next 25 T cell receptor beta chains were all read from a single sample in a study of T cells in Graves' hyperthyroidism and ophthalmopathy. Amplification targeted TCR beta CDR3 regions from RNA transcripts. TCR CDR3 underwent first-round RT-PCR with the HTBI primer set. TCRdb passed the multiplex PCR reads through MiXCR, listing each CDR3 protein once. The profile covers 300,000 to 450,000 distinct CDR3 sequences, with around 18% appearing a single time and roughly 15% taken by the ten largest. The sample comprised blood. Receptors originate from a woman aged 40 to 55 with Graves' ophthalmopathy.

This clonotype was found many times. The J gene is TRBJ2-1, the V gene TRBV12-3 or TRBV12-4, with 9 bases that match TRBD2. The CDR3 is 16 residues long. The junction had 10 bases not matched to a gene; V was cut back by 5 bases and J by 5 bases. CDR3 nucleotide sequence: TGTGCCAGCAGTCTGCCACTAGCGGGCGGAAACAATGAGCAGTTCTTC. It is translated as CASSLPLAGGNNEQFF.

The chain employs TRBV12-3 or TRBV12-4 and TRBJ2-5; 7 nucleotides line up with TRBD1. The CDR3 contains 11 residues. Trimming removed 6 bases from V and 13 bases from J; junction bases left unmatched: 8. CDR3 sequence reads: CASSRDRVTYF. In nucleotides, the CDR3 is TGTGCCAGCAGCCGAGACAGGGTGACGTACTTC.

This clonotype came up a few times. The chain is built from TRBV11-1 and TRBJ2-2; 9 bases map to TRBD2. Trimming cost V 5 bases and J 6 bases; bases outside gene matches: 10. The CDR3 is made up of 16 amino acids. Germline V CDR1 and CDR2: SGHAT, FQDESV (reference sequence). The CDR3 DNA reads as TGTGCCAGCAGCCCCAAGGTAGCGGGAGTAGCCGGGGAGCTGTTTTTT. Translated, it gives CASSPKVAGVAGELFF.

This clonotype was counted ten times or more. This chain links TRBV11-1 with TRBJ1-3; a possible D gene is TRBD1 (5 bases). There are 17 residues in the CDR3. With 3 bases removed from V and 0 bases from J, the gap between germline ends came to 15 bases. Germline assignment: CDR1 SGHAT and CDR2 FQDESV (reference sequence). CDR3 bases: TGTGCCAGCAGCTTGGACGGGGCATACCGCTCTGGAAACACCATATATTTT. Amino acids: CASSLDGAYRSGNTIYF.

This chain links TRBV12-3 or TRBV12-4 with TRBJ1-5; maybe TRBD1 (6 bases). The CDR3 spans 13 residues. Trimming took off 4 bases at V and 7 bases at J, with 11 bases between the two ends. CDR3 bases: TGTGCCAGCAGTTCCCACAGGGAGCAGCCCCAGCATTTT. Its translation is CASSSHREQPQHF.

This clonotype was seen many times. The chain couples TRBV19 to TRBJ1-1, with 11 bases matching TRBD1. This CDR3 contains 15 residues. Germline trimming cut 5 bases from V and 7 bases from J; bases unmatched to any gene: 9. Looked up from germline, CDR1 is LNHDA and CDR2 is SQIVND (reference sequence). The CDR3 DNA follows: TGTGCCAGTAGTTCCTGGGGACAGGGGGATTTTGAAGCTTTCTTT. Its protein product is CASSSWGQGDFEAFF.

This clonotype was counted at least ten times. V gene TRBV7-3 combines with J gene TRBJ2-5, with D perhaps assigned TRBD1 or TRBD2 (6 bases each). The germline V gene has CDR1 SGHTA and CDR2 FQGTGA. There are 15 residues in the CDR3. V gave up 2 bases and J gave up 5 bases, with 15 bases separating them. The DNA for the CDR3 is TGTGCCAGCAGCTTAGGTGGGGGCGCGGGGGAGACCCAGTACTTC. Its protein is CASSLGGGAGETQYF.

This clonotype was seen many times. The rearrangement joins TRBV19 to TRBJ1-5; D gene unclear. The V gene's germline CDR1 is LNHDA and CDR2 SQIVND (reference sequence). This CDR3 comprises 16 residues. V was shortened by 5 bases and J by 5 bases, with 19 bases between the two germline ends. The CDR3 loop is CASSQPQVFIDQPQHF. CDR3 DNA: TGTGCCAGTAGTCAACCCCAAGTATTCATAGATCAGCCCCAGCATTTT.

This clonotype was picked up a small number of times. This chain uses TRBV12-5 with TRBJ1-1, with D perhaps matching TRBD1 (6 bases). The germline V and J ends were trimmed by 11 bases and 4 bases, with 17 bases remaining between them. The CDR3 is made up of 13 amino acids. CDR1 is LGHNT and CDR2 is FRNRAP in the germline V gene. This chain's CDR3 is CAASGDLSTEAFF. The DNA for the CDR3 is TGTGCTGCGTCAGGGGATTTGAGCACTGAAGCTTTCTTT.

In this sample, this clonotype turned up many times. The chain employs TRBV29-1 and TRBJ2-7, with 8 nucleotides matching TRBD1. The V segment lost 5 bases and the J segment 6 bases; nucleotides outside the gene matches: 3. The CDR3 is 11 amino acids. Germline CDR1 and CDR2: SQVTM and ANQGSEA. DNA for the CDR3: TGCAGCGTTAGGACAGGGAGCGAGCAGTACTTC. As protein: CSVRTGSEQYF.

This clonotype occurred a few times. V gene TRBV12-3 or TRBV12-4 combines with J gene TRBJ1-5, with 7 bases lining up with TRBD1. The J segment lost 5 bases and the V segment lost 6 bases, leaving 4 bases of the junction unmatched. The CDR3 consists of 13 residues. The CDR3 DNA is TGTGCCAGCAGCACAGACAGGGATCAGCCCCAGCATTTT. This codes for CASSTDRDQPQHF.

This clonotype occurred many times. V gene TRBV9 combines with J gene TRBJ1-2; D unresolved. CDR1 is SGDLS and CDR2 is YYNGEE in the germline V gene. V lost 4 bases to trimming and J lost 5 bases, with 18 bases between them. CDR3 length equals 15 residues. The CDR3 is CASSNPRGFGYGYTF. DNA of the CDR3: TGTGCCAGCAGCAATCCACGGGGTTTTGGGTATGGCTACACCTTC.

The sample holds many counts of this clonotype. The CDR3 DNA follows: TGCAGTGGCAGGGGGCGGTATGGCTACACCTTC. It encodes CSGRGRYGYTF. This chain joins TRBV20-1 and TRBJ1-2; 8 bases are a match to TRBD1. The CDR3 totals 11 residues. The germline gives CDR1 DFQATT, CDR2 SNEGSKA (reference sequence). The V and J ends lost 7 bases and 5 bases, in that order; junction bases with no gene match: 3.

This clonotype showed up many times. V usage is TRBV12-3 or TRBV12-4 and J usage is TRBJ2-7; 7 nucleotides align to TRBD1. V gave up 6 bases and J gave up 3 bases; unmatched junction bases: 11. CDR3 size: 15 residues. CDR3 sequence (DNA): TGTGCCAGCAGCCAGGACAGGCTGGCAATCTACGAGCAGTACTTC. It is translated as CASSQDRLAIYEQYF.

This clonotype was counted many times. The rearrangement joins TRBV6-5 to TRBJ2-7, with 8 bases matching TRBD1. Germline CDR1 and CDR2: MNHEY and SVGAGI. Unmatched junction bases numbered 2, after V lost 0 bases and J lost 1 base. The CDR3 length is 15 residues. CDR3 in DNA: TGTGCCAGCAGTTACTCGAACAGGGGGTCCTACGAGCAGTACTTC. It is translated as CASSYSNRGSYEQYF.

This clonotype was counted ten times or more. The chain carries TRBV9 and TRBJ2-7; 7 positions match TRBD2. Germline V gene lookup returns CDR1 SGDLS and CDR2 YYNGEE. V dropped 3 bases and J dropped 3; count of bases not matched to a gene: 12. The CDR3 is made up of 16 amino acids. This CDR3 reads CASSGRGGGEDYEQYF. DNA for the CDR3: TGTGCCAGCAGCGGACGTGGGGGAGGGGAAGACTACGAGCAGTACTTC.

This clonotype was seen many times. The gene calls are TRBV11-1 and TRBJ2-3; 10 nucleotides line up with TRBD2. The CDR3 length is 15 residues. With 5 bases clipped from V and 6 bases from J, the junction kept 8 bases outside the gene matches. Looked up from germline, CDR1 is SGHAT and CDR2 is FQDESV (reference sequence). The CDR3 loop is CASSPGTSERDTQYF. The DNA of the CDR3 is TGTGCCAGCAGCCCCGGGACTAGCGAACGGGATACGCAGTATTTT. The full variable domain, rest sourced from reference TRBV11-1 and TRBJ2-3, is EAEVAQSPRYKITEKSQAVAFWCDPISGHATLYWYRQILGQGPELLVQFQDESVVDDSQLPKDRFSAERLKGVDSTLKIQPAELGDSAMYLCASSPGTSERDTQYFGPGTRLTVL.

This clonotype has ten or more counts. The CDR3 protein is CASSLVRVAGGRATGELFF. CDR3 DNA: TGTGCCAGCAGCTTAGTTAGGGTCGCGGGAGGCCGGGCCACCGGGGAGCTGTTTTTT. The chain recombines TRBV11-2 with TRBJ2-2, with 8 positions matching TRBD2. CDR3 length: 19 residues. Per germline, CDR1 SGHAT and CDR2 FQNNGV. V was pared by 1 base and J by 4 bases, with 14 bases of the junction left unmatched.

Ten or more counts support this clonotype. The CDR3 DNA is TGTGCCAGCAGCTTTGGGGACGAGCAGTACTTC. Translated: CASSFGDEQYF. The chain carries TRBV12-3 or TRBV12-4 and TRBJ2-7; no firm D call. The CDR3 runs 11 residues. Trimming removed 6 bases at V and 5 bases at J, with 8 bases between.

Many counts were recorded for this clonotype. The chain employs TRBV14 and TRBJ2-5, with a possible D match to TRBD2 (6 bases). Trimming pared 4 bases from V and 2 bases from J, leaving 17 bases between. The CDR3 consists of 16 residues. Per the germline V gene, CDR1 is SGHDN and CDR2 is FVKESK. The CDR3 nucleotides read TGTGCCAGCAGCCGTACCCGTAGCGGTTTTCAAGAGACCCAGTACTTC. It translates to CASSRTRSGFQETQYF.

This clonotype was counted many times. The chain is built from TRBV13 and TRBJ2-7, with 9 bases that match TRBD1. Germline V gene lookup returns CDR1 PRHDT and CDR2 FYEKMQ (reference sequence). V shed 3 bases, J shed 2 bases, and the junction held 5 bases outside the gene matches. The CDR3 covers 15 residues. The CDR3 DNA is TGTGCCAGCAGCTTCCCCACAGGGGGCACCTACGAGCAGTACTTC. The encoded protein is CASSFPTGGTYEQYF.

The CDR3 loop reads CSVVVSGETQYF. Written as DNA, the CDR3 is TGCAGCGTTGTTGTGTCAGGAGAGACCCAGTACTTC. This rearrangement joins TRBV29-1 to TRBJ2-5; D is unresolved. In germline, CDR1 is SQVTM, CDR2 ANQGSEA. CDR3 length: 12 residues. Trimming removed 4 bases at V and 4 bases at J, with 10 bases between.

This clonotype was found once. The conserved final phenylalanine or tryptophan is absent from the CDR3, which likely points to a read error. V usage is TRBV12-5 and J usage is TRBJ2-7; the D gene is possibly TRBD1 (5 bases). Germline loops: CDR1 LGHNT, CDR2 FRNRAP. V lost 5 bases, J lost 2 bases, and 16 bases lay in between. The CDR3 sequence is 15 residues long. CDR3 sequence (DNA): TGTGCTAGTGGTGGCGACAGAGTGAATCCCTACGAGCAGTACCTC. Protein product: CASGGDRVNPYEQYL.

This clonotype was recorded a few times. CDR3 sequence reads: CASSPEVGGLTEAFF. CDR3 sequence (DNA): TGCGCCAGCAGCCCGGAGGTGGGGGGGCTCACTGAAGCTTTCTTT. The rearrangement links TRBV5-1 to TRBJ1-1, with D possibly being TRBD1 (6 bases). The CDR3 is 15 residues long. The V gene lost 4 bases and the J gene lost 4 bases, with 17 bases spanning the gap. Germline values: CDR1 SGHRS, CDR2 YFSETQ.

This clonotype was seen many times. V usage is TRBV10-3 and J usage is TRBJ2-5; 12 bases map to TRBD1. Germline V lookup: CDR1 ENHRY, CDR2 SYGVKD. V lost 0 bases, J lost 5 bases, and 13 bases stayed unmatched. This CDR3 is built from 19 residues. The CDR3 protein is CAISESSKGQGAPRETQYF. Written as DNA, the CDR3 is TGTGCCATCAGTGAGTCGTCGAAGGGACAGGGGGCGCCGCGGGAGACCCAGTACTTC.